This entry concerns a single TCR beta chain. What it binds is not known. Germline lookup yields CDR1 SEHNR and CDR2 FQNEAQ (reference sequence). The junction had 11 bases not matched to a gene; V was cut back by 5 bases and J by 5 bases. The CDR3 sequence is 16 residues long. The data were obtained in a study of shared clonotypes between healthy human individuals. Overall study context: Three CD4 naive, three CD4 memory, two CD8 naive and one CD8 memory plate were used per donor.

Per the original data handling: ImmunoSEQ yielded junction-only sequences lacking quality scores, so filtering differed. Libraries were prepared by immunoSEQ multiplex PCR; TCRdb keeps only in-frame clonotypes and omits some of them. Clonal size and the V and J genes are those of that table, whereas D and trimming came from the DNA. In the table there are 1.5 million to 2.5 million clones, about 95% of which are singletons. Study-wide results and caveats: The represented genetic and exposure-history diversity was limited by the small number of donors.

The naive CD8 population came from CD45RO-negative cells selected for CCR7, without terminally differentiated effector memory CD45RA+ cells. Sequencing used naive CD8+ T cells sorted from blood. The chain joins TRBV7-9 to TRBJ2-5; 10 bases agree with TRBD1. The source of this sequence is a man younger than 35 in good health. CDR3 sequence (DNA): TGTGCCAGCAGCCTGATAAGGACAGGGGGTTTGGAGACCCAGTACTTC. This translates into CASSLIRTGGLETQYF.